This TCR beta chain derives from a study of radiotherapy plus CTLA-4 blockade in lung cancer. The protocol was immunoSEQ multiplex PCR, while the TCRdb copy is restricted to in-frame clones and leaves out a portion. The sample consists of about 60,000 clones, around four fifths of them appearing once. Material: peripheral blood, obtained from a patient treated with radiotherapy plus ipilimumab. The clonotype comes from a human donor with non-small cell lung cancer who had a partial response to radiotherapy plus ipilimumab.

The CDR3 DNA sequence: TGTGCCAGCAGCTTAGATGCAGGGCCATACGGGCAGTTCTTC. This gives the protein CASSLDAGPYGQFF. The genes are TRBV7-3 and TRBJ2-1; possibly TRBD1 for D (5 bases). Germline V gene data show CDR1 as SGHTA and CDR2 as FQGTGA. The CDR3 is made up of 14 amino acids. V lost 2 bases and J lost 12, with 17 bases in between.